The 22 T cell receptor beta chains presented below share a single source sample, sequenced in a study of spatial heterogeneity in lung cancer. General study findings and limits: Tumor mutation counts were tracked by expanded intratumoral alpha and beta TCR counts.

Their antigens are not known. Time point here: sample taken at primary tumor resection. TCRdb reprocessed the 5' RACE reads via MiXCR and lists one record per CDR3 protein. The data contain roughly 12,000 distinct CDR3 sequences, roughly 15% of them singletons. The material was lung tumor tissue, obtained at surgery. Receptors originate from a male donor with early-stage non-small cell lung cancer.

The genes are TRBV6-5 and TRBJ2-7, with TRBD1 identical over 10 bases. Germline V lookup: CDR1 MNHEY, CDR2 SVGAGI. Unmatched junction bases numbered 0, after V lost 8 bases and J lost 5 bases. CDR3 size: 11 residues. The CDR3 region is CASGTGDEQYF. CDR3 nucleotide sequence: TGTGCCAGCGGGACAGGGGACGAGCAGTACTTC.

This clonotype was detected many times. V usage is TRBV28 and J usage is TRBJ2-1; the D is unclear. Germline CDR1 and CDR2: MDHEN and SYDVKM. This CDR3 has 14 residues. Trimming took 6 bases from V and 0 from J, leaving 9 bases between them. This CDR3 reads CASSSVSSYNEQFF. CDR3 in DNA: TGTGCCAGCAGCTCAGTGAGCTCCTACAATGAGCAGTTCTTC.

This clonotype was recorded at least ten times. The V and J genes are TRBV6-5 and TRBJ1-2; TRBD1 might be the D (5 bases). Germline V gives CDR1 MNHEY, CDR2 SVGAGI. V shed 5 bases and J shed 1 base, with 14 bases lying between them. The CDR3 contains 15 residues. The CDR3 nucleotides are TGTGCCAGCAGTCTTGACAGCGTGAATAACTATGGCTACACCTTC. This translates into CASSLDSVNNYGYTF.

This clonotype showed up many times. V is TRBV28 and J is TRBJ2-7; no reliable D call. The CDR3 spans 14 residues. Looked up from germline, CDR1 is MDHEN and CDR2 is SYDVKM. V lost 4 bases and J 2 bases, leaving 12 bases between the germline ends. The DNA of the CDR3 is TGTGCCAGCAGTTATCAGCGTAACCCCTACGAGCAGTACTTC. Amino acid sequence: CASSYQRNPYEQYF.

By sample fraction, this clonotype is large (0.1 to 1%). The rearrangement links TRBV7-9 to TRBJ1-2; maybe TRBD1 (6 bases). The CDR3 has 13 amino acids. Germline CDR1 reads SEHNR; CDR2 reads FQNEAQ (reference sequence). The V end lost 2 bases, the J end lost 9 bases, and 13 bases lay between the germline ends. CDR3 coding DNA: TGTGCCAGCAGCTTATCTGGCCAGGGGAGCTACACCTTC. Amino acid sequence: CASSLSGQGSYTF. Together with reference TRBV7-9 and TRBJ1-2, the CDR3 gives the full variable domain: DTGVSQNPRHKITKRGQNVTFRCDPISEHNRLYWYRQTLGQGPEFLTYFQNEAQLEKSRLLSDRFSAERPKGSFSTLEIQRTEQGDSAMYLCASSLSGQGSYTFGSGTRLTVV.

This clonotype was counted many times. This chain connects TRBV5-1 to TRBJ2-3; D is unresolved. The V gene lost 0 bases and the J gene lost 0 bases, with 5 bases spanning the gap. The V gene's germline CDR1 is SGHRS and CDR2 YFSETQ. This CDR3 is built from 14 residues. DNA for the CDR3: TGCGCCAGCAGCTTGGGGAGCAGCACAGATACGCAGTATTTT. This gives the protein CASSLGSSTDTQYF.

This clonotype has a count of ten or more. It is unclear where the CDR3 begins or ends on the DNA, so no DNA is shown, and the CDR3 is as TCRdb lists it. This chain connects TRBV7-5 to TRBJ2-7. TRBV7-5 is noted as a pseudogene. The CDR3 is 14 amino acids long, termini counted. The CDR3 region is CISVPGWDSYEQYF.

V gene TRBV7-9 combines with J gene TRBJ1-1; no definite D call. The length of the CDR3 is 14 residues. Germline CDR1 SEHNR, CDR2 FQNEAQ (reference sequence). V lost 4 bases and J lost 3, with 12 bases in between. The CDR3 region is CASSSNTFDTEAFF. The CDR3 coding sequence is TGTGCCAGCAGCTCAAACACTTTCGACACTGAAGCTTTCTTT.

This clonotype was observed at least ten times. CDR3 DNA sequence: TGCGCCAGCAGCTGGACTAGCGGGAGTCCGGGGTACAATGAGCAGTTCTTC. Protein sequence: CASSWTSGSPGYNEQFF. This sequence joins TRBV5-1 and TRBJ2-1; 13 bases line up with TRBD2. This CDR3 comprises 17 residues. V lost 3 bases and J lost 4; bases outside the gene matches: 7. Per germline, CDR1 SGHRS and CDR2 YFSETQ.

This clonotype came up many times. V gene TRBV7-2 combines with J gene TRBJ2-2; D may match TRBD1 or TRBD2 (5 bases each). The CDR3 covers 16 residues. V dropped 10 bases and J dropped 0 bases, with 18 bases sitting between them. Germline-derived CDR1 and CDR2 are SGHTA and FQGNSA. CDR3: CAMPRDPSSNTGELFF. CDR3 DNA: TGTGCCATGCCCCGGGACCCGAGTTCGAACACCGGGGAGCTGTTTTTT. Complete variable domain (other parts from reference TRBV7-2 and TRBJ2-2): GAGVSQSPSNKVTEKGKDVELRCDPISGHTALYWYRQSLGQGLEFLIYFQGNSAPDKSGLPSDRFSAERTGGSVSTLTIQRTQQEDSAVYLCAMPRDPSSNTGELFFGEGSRLTVL.

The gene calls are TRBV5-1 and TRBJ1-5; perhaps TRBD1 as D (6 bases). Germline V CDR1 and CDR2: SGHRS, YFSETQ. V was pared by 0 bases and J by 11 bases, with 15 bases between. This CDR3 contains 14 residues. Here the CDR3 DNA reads TGCGCCAGCAGCTTGGAGGGGGACCTCCGGGCCCAGCATTTT. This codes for CASSLEGDLRAQHF.

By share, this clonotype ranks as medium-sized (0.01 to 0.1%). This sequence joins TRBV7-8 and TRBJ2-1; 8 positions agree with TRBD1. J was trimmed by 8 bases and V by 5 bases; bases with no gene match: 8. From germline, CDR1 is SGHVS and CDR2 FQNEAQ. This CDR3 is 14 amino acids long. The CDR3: CASSRGQAWDEQFF. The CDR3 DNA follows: TGTGCCAGCAGCCGGGGACAGGCGTGGGATGAGCAGTTCTTC.

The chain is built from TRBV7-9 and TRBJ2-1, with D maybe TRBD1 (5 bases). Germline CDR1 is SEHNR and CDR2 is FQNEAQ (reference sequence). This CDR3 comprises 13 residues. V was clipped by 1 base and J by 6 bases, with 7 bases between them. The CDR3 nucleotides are TGTGCCAGCAGCTTAGGGCAGGGCAATGAGCAGTTCTTC. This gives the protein CASSLGQGNEQFF.

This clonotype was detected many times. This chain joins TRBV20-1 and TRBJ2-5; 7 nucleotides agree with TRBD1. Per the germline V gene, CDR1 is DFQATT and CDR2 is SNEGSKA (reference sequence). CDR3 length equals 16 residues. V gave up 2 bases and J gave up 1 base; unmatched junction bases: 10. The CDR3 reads CSARPWPRDSQETQYF. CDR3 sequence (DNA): TGCAGTGCTAGACCATGGCCCCGGGACAGCCAAGAGACCCAGTACTTC.

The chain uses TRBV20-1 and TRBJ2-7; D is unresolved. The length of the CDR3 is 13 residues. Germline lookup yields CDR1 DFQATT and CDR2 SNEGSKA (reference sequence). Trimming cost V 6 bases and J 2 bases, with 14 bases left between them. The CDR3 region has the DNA TGCAGTGCCTCGGACCCTCGAACCTACGAGCAGTACTTC. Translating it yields CSASDPRTYEQYF.

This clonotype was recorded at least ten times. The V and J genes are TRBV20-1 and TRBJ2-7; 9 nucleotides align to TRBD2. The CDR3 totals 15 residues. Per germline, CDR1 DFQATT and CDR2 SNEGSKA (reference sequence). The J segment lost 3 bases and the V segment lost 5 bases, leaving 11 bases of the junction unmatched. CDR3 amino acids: CSAPPRIAGDYEQYF. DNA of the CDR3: TGCAGTGCTCCCCCGAGGATAGCGGGAGACTACGAGCAGTACTTC.

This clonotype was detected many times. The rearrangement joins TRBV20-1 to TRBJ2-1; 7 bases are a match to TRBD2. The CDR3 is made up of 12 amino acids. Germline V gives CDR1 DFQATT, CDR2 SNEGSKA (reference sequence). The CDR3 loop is CSEGRAYNEQFF. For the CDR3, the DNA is TGCAGCGAGGGGAGGGCCTACAATGAGCAGTTCTTC.

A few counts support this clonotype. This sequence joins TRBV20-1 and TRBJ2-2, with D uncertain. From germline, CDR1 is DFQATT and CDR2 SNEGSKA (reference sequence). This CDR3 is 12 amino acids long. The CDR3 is CTLRRGTGELFF. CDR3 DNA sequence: TGCACTCTGAGGCGTGGTACCGGGGAGCTGTTTTTT.

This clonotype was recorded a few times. CDR3 in amino acids: CASSPGRGETQYF. The CDR3 coding sequence is TGTGCCAGCTCCCCGGGCAGGGGTGAGACCCAGTACTTC. The rearrangement joins TRBV18 to TRBJ2-5; D may be TRBD1 (6 bases). V was trimmed by 6 bases and J by 5 bases, leaving 13 bases between them. This CDR3 comprises 13 residues. The germline CDR1 and CDR2 sequences are KGHSH and LQKENI.

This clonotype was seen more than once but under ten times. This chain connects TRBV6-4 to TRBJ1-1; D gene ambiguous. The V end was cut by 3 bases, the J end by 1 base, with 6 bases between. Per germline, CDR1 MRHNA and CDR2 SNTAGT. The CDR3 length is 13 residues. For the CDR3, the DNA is TGTGCCAGCAGTGAAAATGAGAACACTGAAGCTTTCTTT. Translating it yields CASSENENTEAFF.

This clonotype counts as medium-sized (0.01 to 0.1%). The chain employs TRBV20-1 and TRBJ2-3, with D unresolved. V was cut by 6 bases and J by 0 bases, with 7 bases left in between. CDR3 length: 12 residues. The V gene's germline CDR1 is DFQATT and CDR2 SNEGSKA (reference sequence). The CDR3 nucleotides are TGCAGTGCCACACCTAGCACAGATACGCAGTATTTT. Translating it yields CSATPSTDTQYF.

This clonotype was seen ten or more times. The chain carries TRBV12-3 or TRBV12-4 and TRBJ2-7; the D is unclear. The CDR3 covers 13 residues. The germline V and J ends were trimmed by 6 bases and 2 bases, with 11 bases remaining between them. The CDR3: CASSLDPAYEQYF. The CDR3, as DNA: TGTGCCAGCAGCCTGGACCCAGCCTACGAGCAGTACTTC.